This T cell receptor (beta chain) was found in a study of T cells in women clearing cervical HPV infection (dated by TCRdb to the late 2010s). About the investigation overall: The cases were 20 to 30 women with histologically confirmed HPV16-related CIN3 or worse, and 2 of those women had invasive cancers. For cases, the median interval between lesion detection and blood sampling was roughly 150 days, with an interquartile range of about 85 to 210 days. This exploratory proof-of-principle case-control study, nested within the Guanacaste HPV Natural History Study in Costa Rica, compared TCR repertoires among women with different cervical HPV16 outcomes. Cases and controls were matched on age within five years and on year of sample collection. Five blinded duplicates per group were added as quality controls, so that 60 or so samples were obtained: some 50 participants and around 10 replicates. Because only a few women had HLA typing data, the possibility that HLA type acted as a confounder could not be ruled out. The approximately 26 controls were women who cleared a single incident HPV16 infection within 12 months without developing precancer or cancer. Case blood was taken at the visit when the lesion was first identified, whereas control blood was taken when infection was no longer detected. Cases had a median age of almost 35 years compared with 38 for controls, and baseline characteristics showed no significant differences between the groups. In the parent cohort, 10,049 women aged 18 or older were enrolled in Guanacaste, Costa Rica, during about 1993 to 1994 and were followed for seven years. General findings and caveats noted by the study authors: Random forest classifiers that combined richness and V gene abundances separated cases from controls with an estimated AUC of around 0.87. Because T-cell numbers per sample were unknown, differences in richness could reflect varying T-cell content rather than repertoire biology. Lower TRBV6-7 relative abundance was observed in cases than in controls (about 0.099% versus 0.17%; Bonferroni P = 0.0008). The cross-sectional design could not show whether the associations came before the infection or were a result of it, and neither effector/memory subsets nor HPV-specific T cells were isolated. TCR repertoire richness was significantly higher in CIN3+ cases than in controls across sequencing depths, while evenness did not differ.

Relative to germline, V is 5 bases shorter and J is 4 bases shorter, with 14 bases between their ends. Reading from cysteine to phenylalanine, the CDR3 counts 14 amino acids. Only the CDR3 bases that were read are kept: 33 of them, in frame from base 1. Using the immunoSEQ assay, multiplex PCR amplified TCR beta CDR3 regions from an average of approximately 1,100 ng of genomic DNA per sample. Primer bias was corrected in the assay by using a complete synthetic TCR repertoire to establish an amplification baseline. Amplicons were sequenced on the Illumina platform. As for the authors' bioinformatics: Sequence errors were corrected by clustering with frequency ratios and a modified nearest-neighbor algorithm, and the sequences were then analyzed in the immunoSEQ Analyzer using IMGT gene definitions. At each rarefaction depth, TCR richness and evenness were averaged across 20 rarefaction repeats, and any sample with fewer sequences than the depth was left out. V, D and J gene relative abundances were compared between groups with Wilcoxon rank sum tests, applying FDR correction. An intraclass correlation of 90% to 97% for TCR richness and an average of about 80% across over 65 gene segments were obtained from the blinded duplicates. TCRdb mirrors the immuneACCESS table, restricted to in-frame sequences. Some clones are absent from its copies; in checked studies, under half trace to an unresolved V gene, and the reason for the others is unknown. The DNA gave D and trimming, while V, J and clone size come from that table. The sample's clone listing holds about 39,000 clones. The ten largest clones add up to 4.8% of the sample.

Regarding this clone: The target of this receptor is not known. The read finishes 3 residues shy of the CDR3 end, and the germline J gene is used to complete it.

Every participant had a single incident cervical HPV16 infection, and prevalent HPV16 infections were excluded. Cervical HPV DNA was detected with MY09/MY11 PCR, and genotyping was done by dot-blot hybridization. Fifteen mL of heparinized blood were centrifuged, and the buffy coat was split into aliquots, frozen at -30 degrees C, and then kept at -80 degrees C. QIAGEN kits were used to extract genomic DNA from the buffy coat specimens. The chain uses TRBV12-3 or TRBV12-4 and TRBJ1-2; the D gene is unclear. The clonotype originates from a woman between 18 and 70 years old with a cervical HPV16 infection that either progressed to CIN3+ or cleared (not recorded which). The sample was blood buffy coat. The CDR3 protein: CASSARSQGYGYTF. The sequenced CDR3 bases are TGTGCCAGCAGTGCCAGGTCACAAGGCTATGGC.